Listed here are 23 T cell receptor beta chains from one sample, sequenced in a study of T cell responses to AZD1222 COVID-19 vaccine. Clones were read by immunoSEQ multiplex PCR, and TCRdb kept only the in-frame ones, dropping some. The sample contains 95,000 to 150,000 clones, over 75% of which appear only once. Specimen: peripheral blood, collected 28 days after the second dose of the MenACWY control vaccine. Every receptor here comes from an adult who received the MenACWY meningococcal vaccine as a control.

The chain uses TRBV28 and TRBJ1-4; TRBD1 aligns across 7 bases. V shed 7 bases, J shed 4 bases, and the junction held 6 bases outside the gene matches. The CDR3 has 14 amino acids. The germline CDR1 and CDR2 sequences are MDHEN and SYDVKM. In DNA, the CDR3 is TGTGCCAGCAACTCAGGGGGTGGTAATGAAAAACTGTTTTTT. This translates into CASNSGGGNEKLFF.

The CDR3: CASSQEPIMNTEAFF. The CDR3 coding sequence is TGCGCCAGCAGCCAAGAGCCCATCATGAACACTGAAGCTTTCTTT. The rearrangement joins TRBV4-3 to TRBJ1-1; D not certain. The CDR3 has 15 amino acids. The V and J ends lost 0 bases and 0 bases respectively, with 8 bases between them. Germline V CDR1 and CDR2: LGHNA, YSLEER.

This clone was counted once. This chain links TRBV7-7 with TRBJ2-2; the match to TRBD2 covers 12 bases. Germline loops: CDR1 SSHAT, CDR2 FNYEAQ (reference sequence). Trimming cost V 5 bases and J 5 bases; bases outside gene matches: 6. The CDR3 has 16 amino acids. CDR3 amino acids: CASSRYGTSGTGELFF. The CDR3 DNA sequence: TGTGCCAGCAGCCGATACGGGACTAGCGGGACCGGGGAGCTGTTTTTT. The variable domain in full, with the rest retrieved from reference TRBV7-7 and TRBJ2-2, is GAGVSQSPRYKVTKRGQDVTLRCDPISSHATLYWYQQALGQGPEFLTYFNYEAQPDKSGLPSDRFSAERPEGSISTLTIQRTEQRDSAMYRCASSRYGTSGTGELFFGEGSRLTVL.

This chain joins TRBV28 and TRBJ2-7; 8 nucleotides align to TRBD2. Germline CDR1 reads MDHEN; CDR2 reads SYDVKM. The length of the CDR3 is 16 residues. J was trimmed by 3 bases and V by 6 bases; bases with no gene match: 13. DNA of the CDR3: TGTGCCAGCAGCGCTCCACTAGCGGCTGGCAGCTACGAGCAGTACTTC. As protein: CASSAPLAAGSYEQYF. The full variable domain, with the rest looked up from reference TRBV28 and TRBJ2-7, is DVKVTQSSRYLVKRTGEKVFLECVQDMDHENMFWYRQDPGLGLRLIYFSYDVKMKEKGDIPEGYSVSREKKERFSLILESASTNQTSMYLCASSAPLAAGSYEQYFGPGTRLTVT.

This clone was picked up one time. The rearrangement links TRBV3-1 (or the pseudogene TRBV3-2) to TRBJ2-1; D is uncertain. V was clipped by 1 base and J by 4 bases, with 11 bases between them. This CDR3 is 15 amino acids long. CDR1 and CDR2 (germline): LGHDT, YNNKEL (reference sequence). The CDR3 here is CASSQGQVEYNEQFF. CDR3 sequence (DNA): TGTGCCAGCAGCCAAGGTCAAGTGGAATACAATGAGCAGTTCTTC.

The chain combines TRBV18 with TRBJ1-3, with unresolved D. The CDR3 contains 14 residues. CDR1 and CDR2 from the germline V gene are KGHSH and LQKENI. Trimming cost V 2 bases and J 0 bases, with 5 bases left between them. CDR3 DNA: TGTGCCAGCTCACCAGGGAGCTCTGGAAACACCATATATTTT. It yields the protein CASSPGSSGNTIYF.

The rearrangement links TRBV7-2 to TRBJ2-7; a possible D gene is TRBD1 (6 bases). Germline V gene lookup returns CDR1 SGHTA and CDR2 FQGNSA. Trimming shortened V by 4 bases and J by 6 bases, and 19 bases separated the two germline ends. The CDR3 runs 15 residues. CDR3 in amino acids: CASSSLQGGSREQYF. CDR3 in DNA: TGTGCCAGCAGCTCGCTACAAGGGGGATCCCGCGAGCAGTACTTC. Drawing the rest from reference TRBV7-2 and TRBJ2-7, the complete variable domain is GAGVSQSPSNKVTEKGKDVELRCDPISGHTALYWYRQSLGQGLEFLIYFQGNSAPDKSGLPSDRFSAERTGGSVSTLTIQRTQQEDSAVYLCASSSLQGGSREQYFGPGTRLTVT.

The rearrangement links TRBV9 to TRBJ2-5; D may be TRBD1 (6 bases). V was pared by 3 bases and J by 13 bases, with 16 bases between. Germline lookup yields CDR1 SGDLS and CDR2 YYNGEE. The CDR3 is made up of 12 amino acids. CDR3 residues: CASSGLQGERYF. The DNA of the CDR3 is TGTGCCAGCAGCGGCCTACAGGGCGAGAGGTACTTC.

This chain connects TRBV19 to TRBJ1-1; the D is unclear. V lost 2 bases to trimming and J lost 5 bases, with 9 bases between them. This CDR3 has 13 amino acids. CDR1 LNHDA and CDR2 SQIVND come from the germline V gene (reference sequence). CDR3 in DNA: TGTGCCAGTAGTATAATGAGGGATACTGAAGCTTTCTTT. It codes for CASSIMRDTEAFF.

The chain links TRBV18 to TRBJ2-1; the match to TRBD2 covers 12 bases. V was pared by 2 bases and J by 5 bases, with 4 bases of the junction left unmatched. Germline CDR1 and CDR2: KGHSH and LQKENI. CDR3 length: 16 residues. The CDR3 loop reads CASSPIGLAGNNEQFF. The CDR3 coding sequence is TGTGCCAGCTCACCAATCGGACTAGCGGGGAACAATGAGCAGTTCTTC.

The genes are TRBV4-3 and TRBJ2-5, with 8 bases lining up with TRBD2. Per the germline V gene, CDR1 is LGHNA and CDR2 is YSLEER. With V trimmed by 0 bases and J by 13 bases, 13 bases remained unmatched. This CDR3 is built from 15 residues. CDR3: CASSQDFSGGTGLYF. Here the CDR3 DNA reads TGCGCCAGCAGCCAAGATTTCAGCGGGGGAACAGGCTTGTACTTC.

The rearrangement joins TRBV7-6 to TRBJ2-7; D is tentatively TRBD1 or TRBD2 (5 bases each). Trimming removed 5 bases from V and 3 bases from J, with 17 bases in between. Germline loops: CDR1 SGHVS, CDR2 FNYEAQ. The CDR3 runs to 15 residues. The CDR3 sequence is CASSQNSGTGYEQYF. DNA for the CDR3: TGTGCCAGCAGCCAAAACTCGGGAACAGGCTACGAGCAGTACTTC.

The genes are TRBV5-4 and TRBJ2-5; 12 positions agree with TRBD2. The germline CDR1 and CDR2 sequences are SGHNT and YYREEE (reference sequence). V lost 4 bases, J lost 4 bases, and 5 bases stayed unmatched. The CDR3 runs to 15 residues. The CDR3 region has the DNA TGTGCCAGCAGCCTGACTAGCGGGAGTAGAGAGACCCAGTACTTC. This encodes CASSLTSGSRETQYF.

The chain uses TRBV6-5 and TRBJ1-2; perhaps TRBD1 as D (5 bases). V shed 6 bases and J shed 2 bases, with 13 bases lying between them. Germline CDR1 and CDR2: MNHEY and SVGAGI. The CDR3 consists of 14 residues. Here the CDR3 DNA reads TGTGCCAGCAGAGACGACAGTCCGAACTATGGCTACACCTTC. The encoded protein is CASRDDSPNYGYTF.

This sequence joins TRBV5-4 and TRBJ2-5, with D perhaps matching TRBD1 (8 bases). The germline gives CDR1 SGHNT, CDR2 YYREEE (reference sequence). V was cut by 5 bases and J by 2 bases, with 19 bases left in between. The CDR3 spans 16 residues. The CDR3 DNA reads as TGTGCCAGCAGTACGACAGGGGAGGGGGTACAAGAGACCCAGTACTTC. Residues: CASSTTGEGVQETQYF.

The chain uses TRBV4-2 and TRBJ1-2, with no clear D. V was trimmed by 6 bases and J by 10 bases, leaving 15 bases between them. This CDR3 region has 12 residues. Germline V gene lookup returns CDR1 LGHNA and CDR2 YNFKEQ. The DNA of the CDR3 is TGTGCCAGCAGAACAGACGGCAGGAACTACACCTTC. The encoded protein is CASRTDGRNYTF.

V gene TRBV10-1 combines with J gene TRBJ2-1; D possibly corresponds to TRBD2 (5 bases). Deletions cut 7 bases from V and 7 bases from J, with 17 bases between. CDR1 and CDR2 from the germline V gene are WNHNN and SYGVQD (reference sequence). The CDR3 covers 14 residues. CDR3 region: CASNSGIPKNEQFF. The CDR3 coding sequence is TGCGCCAGCAACTCCGGGATCCCGAAGAATGAGCAGTTCTTC.

V gene TRBV6-2 or TRBV6-3 combines with J gene TRBJ2-5; tentative D call: TRBD1 (6 bases). Trimming pared 2 bases from V and 3 bases from J, leaving 13 bases between. CDR3 size: 15 residues. CDR1 is MNHEY, CDR2 SVGEGT, per germline. As DNA, the CDR3 is TGTGCCAGCAGTTACAGCCCCCAGGGGAAAGAGACCCAGTACTTC. This translates into CASSYSPQGKETQYF.

The chain couples TRBV2 to TRBJ1-5; D unclear. CDR3 length: 15 residues. Trimming stripped 6 bases from V and 6 bases from J, with 18 bases between. CDR1 and CDR2 (germline): SNHLY, FYNNEI. The CDR3 loop reads CASRVQGSRGQPQHF. The CDR3 DNA follows: TGTGCCAGCAGAGTCCAAGGGAGCCGGGGTCAGCCCCAGCATTTT.

This clone occurred a few times. This same CDR3 is encoded by further DNA sequences in the sample. V gene TRBV18 combines with J gene TRBJ1-1; D possibly corresponds to TRBD1 (6 bases). V dropped 3 bases and J dropped 1 base, with 6 bases sitting between them. Germline-derived CDR1 and CDR2 are KGHSH and LQKENI. CDR3 length: 13 residues. The chain's CDR3 is CASSPGQNTEAFF. CDR3 coding DNA: TGTGCCAGCTCACCGGGACAGAACACTGAAGCTTTCTTT.

The chain carries TRBV4-2 and TRBJ1-5; D unresolved. Trimming shortened V by 0 bases and J by 1 base, and 13 bases separated the two germline ends. The CDR3 has 17 residues. Germline CDR1 reads LGHNA; CDR2 reads YNFKEQ. CDR3 sequence reads: CASSQEPQTRSNQPQHF. CDR3 nucleotide sequence: TGTGCCAGCAGCCAAGAGCCCCAAACTAGGAGCAATCAGCCCCAGCATTTT.

The J gene is TRBJ1-5, the V gene TRBV28; 8 bases align to TRBD1. Per the germline V gene, CDR1 is MDHEN and CDR2 is SYDVKM. The junction had 14 bases not matched to a gene; V was cut back by 6 bases and J by 7 bases. The CDR3 has 16 residues. The CDR3 region has the DNA TGTGCCAGCAGACGATGGCCCAGGGGGCAGGTCCAGCCCCAGCATTTT. This encodes CASRRWPRGQVQPQHF.

V gene TRBV9 combines with J gene TRBJ2-3; D is perhaps TRBD1 (5 bases). There are 13 residues in the CDR3. The ends were cut back, 3 bases at V and 10 bases at J, with 15 bases in the middle. Looked up from germline, CDR1 is SGDLS and CDR2 is YYNGEE. CDR3 nucleotide sequence: TGTGCCAGCAGCGCCCGACCAGGGAACGCGCAGTATTTT. Residues: CASSARPGNAQYF.